This T cell receptor beta chain was captured in a study of T cell clonotyping in hematopoietic cell transplantation. Clones were sequenced by immunoSEQ multiplex PCR, and TCRdb holds only the in-frame ones, with some missing. The sample includes around 24,000 clones, roughly 84% of them seen just once. With 4 bases clipped from V and 7 bases from J, the junction kept 7 bases outside the gene matches. This CDR3 has 14 amino acids. Germline CDR1 is SNHLY and CDR2 is FYNNEI. As to time point: recipient sample about 28 days before transplant, after cytoreduction. The sequences come from peripheral blood mononuclear cells, collected before stem cell transplant. This sequence originates from an older woman with acute myeloid leukemia. Some clones in this sample may be carry-over from other donors' samples. The V call is TRBV2, the J call TRBJ1-5, with TRBD1 matching over 7 bases. CDR3 sequence reads: CASSVGQTGQPQHF. The CDR3 bases are TGTGCCAGCAGTGTGGGACAGACGGGGCAGCCCCAGCATTTT. The full variable domain, rest sourced from reference TRBV2 and TRBJ1-5, is EPEVTQTPSHQVTQMGQEVILRCVPISNHLYFYWYRQILGQKVEFLVSFYNNEISEKSEIFDDQFSVERPDGSNFTLKIRSTKLEDSAMYFCASSVGQTGQPQHFGDGTRLSIL.